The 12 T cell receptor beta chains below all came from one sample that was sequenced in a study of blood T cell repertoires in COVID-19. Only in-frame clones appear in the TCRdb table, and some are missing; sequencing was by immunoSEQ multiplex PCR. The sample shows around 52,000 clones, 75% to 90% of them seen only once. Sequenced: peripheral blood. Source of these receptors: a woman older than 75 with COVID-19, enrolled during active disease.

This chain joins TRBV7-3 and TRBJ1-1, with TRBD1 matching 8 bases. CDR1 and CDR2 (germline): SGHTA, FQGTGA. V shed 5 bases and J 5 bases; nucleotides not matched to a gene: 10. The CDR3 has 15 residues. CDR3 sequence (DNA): TGTGCCAGCAGCCAGAAACCAGGGGGCCGGACTGAAGCTTTCTTT. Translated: CASSQKPGGRTEAFF.

The CDR3 here is CASSFISDRGRRGAGYTF. The DNA for the CDR3 is TGTGCCAGCAGTTTTATTTCGGACAGGGGGCGAAGGGGGGCTGGCTACACCTTC. The chain links TRBV27 to TRBJ1-2, with 11 bases identical to TRBD1. V lost 3 bases to trimming and J lost 7 bases; unmatched junction nucleotides: 16. Germline V gene sequence: CDR1 MNHEY, CDR2 SMNVEV (reference sequence). The CDR3 length is 18 residues.

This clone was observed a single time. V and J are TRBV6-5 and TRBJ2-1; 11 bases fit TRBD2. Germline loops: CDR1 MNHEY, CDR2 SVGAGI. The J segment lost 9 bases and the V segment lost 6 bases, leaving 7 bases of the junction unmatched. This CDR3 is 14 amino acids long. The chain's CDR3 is CASSLAGGRGEQFF. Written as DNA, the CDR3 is TGTGCCAGCAGCTTAGCGGGGGGGCGAGGTGAGCAGTTCTTC.

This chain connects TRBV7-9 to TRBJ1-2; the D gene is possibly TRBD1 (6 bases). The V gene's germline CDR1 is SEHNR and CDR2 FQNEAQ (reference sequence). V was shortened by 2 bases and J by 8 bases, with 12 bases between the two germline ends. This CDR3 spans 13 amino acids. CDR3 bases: TGTGCCAGCAGCTTAAATCAGGGGAACGGCTACACCTTC. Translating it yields CASSLNQGNGYTF.

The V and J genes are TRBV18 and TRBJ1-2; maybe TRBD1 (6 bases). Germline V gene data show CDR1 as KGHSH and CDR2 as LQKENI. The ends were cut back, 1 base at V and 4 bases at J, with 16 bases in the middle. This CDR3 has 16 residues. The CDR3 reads CASSPRLGGLSYGYTF. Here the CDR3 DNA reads TGTGCCAGCTCACCACGATTAGGGGGTCTGAGCTATGGCTACACCTTC.

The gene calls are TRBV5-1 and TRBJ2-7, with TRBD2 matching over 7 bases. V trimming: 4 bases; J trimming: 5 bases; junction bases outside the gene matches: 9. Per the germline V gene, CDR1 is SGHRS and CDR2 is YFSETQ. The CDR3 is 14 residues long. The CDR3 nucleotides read TGCGCCAGCAGCGGGGGGGACGGGGTCCACGAGCAGTACTTC. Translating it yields CASSGGDGVHEQYF.

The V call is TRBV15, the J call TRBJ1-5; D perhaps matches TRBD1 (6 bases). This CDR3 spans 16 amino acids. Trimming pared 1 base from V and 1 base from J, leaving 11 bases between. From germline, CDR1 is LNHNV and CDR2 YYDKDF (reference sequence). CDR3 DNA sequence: TGTGCCACCAGCAGAGCTGGGGGGGCGAGCAATCAGCCCCAGCATTTT. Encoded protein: CATSRAGGASNQPQHF.

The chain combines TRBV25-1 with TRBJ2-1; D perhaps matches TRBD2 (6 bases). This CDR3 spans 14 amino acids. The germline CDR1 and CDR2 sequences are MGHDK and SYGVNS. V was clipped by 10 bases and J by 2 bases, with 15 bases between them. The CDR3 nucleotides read TGTGCCACCTTAAGGGCGGGGACCTACAATGAGCAGTTCTTC. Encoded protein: CATLRAGTYNEQFF.

CDR3 sequence: CASSLVGAAARETQYF. CDR3 in DNA: TGTGCCAGCAGCTTGGTGGGGGCAGCAGCACGGGAGACCCAGTACTTC. This sequence joins TRBV5-6 and TRBJ2-5, with D possibly TRBD1 on 6 matching bases. Trimming shortened V by 0 bases and J by 5 bases, and 17 bases separated the two germline ends. The CDR3 sequence is 16 residues long. The germline V gene encodes CDR1 SGHDT and CDR2 YYEEEE.

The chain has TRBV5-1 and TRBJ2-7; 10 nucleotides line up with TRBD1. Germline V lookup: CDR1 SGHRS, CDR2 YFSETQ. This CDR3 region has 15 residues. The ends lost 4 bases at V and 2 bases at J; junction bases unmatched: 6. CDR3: CASSSTGTGAYEQYF. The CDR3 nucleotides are TGCGCCAGCAGCAGCACCGGGACAGGGGCCTACGAGCAGTACTTC.

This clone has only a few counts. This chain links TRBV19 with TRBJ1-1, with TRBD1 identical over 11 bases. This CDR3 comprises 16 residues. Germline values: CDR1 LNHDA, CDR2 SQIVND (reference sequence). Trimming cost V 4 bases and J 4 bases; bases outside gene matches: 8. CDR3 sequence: CASSTRTGGAFTEAFF. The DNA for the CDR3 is TGTGCCAGTAGTACCCGGACAGGGGGCGCGTTCACTGAAGCTTTCTTT.

The CDR3 sequence is CASSVIGTGYNEQFF. For the CDR3, the DNA is TGTGCCAGCAGCGTCATCGGGACAGGCTACAATGAGCAGTTCTTC. This chain uses TRBV9 with TRBJ2-1; 8 positions agree with TRBD1. V shed 2 bases and J 3 bases; nucleotides not matched to a gene: 4. Germline V gene data show CDR1 as SGDLS and CDR2 as YYNGEE. CDR3 length equals 15 residues.